This T cell receptor beta chain is drawn from a study of healthy donors' naive CD4 and CD8 T cells (dated by TCRdb to the mid-2010s). Some background on the complete study: The donors were selected to cover three age groups of six people each (20-25, 40-50 and 60-70 years), had a mean age of about 47, and were half female. The peripheral blood mononuclear cells came from roughly 18 individuals who were healthy and unrelated. Donors were HLA-typed by sequencing at HLA-A, -B, -C, -DRB1, -DQB1 and -DPB1 using the SBTexcellerator protocol, an ABI3130xl analyzer and SBTengine software. The TCR alpha libraries followed the same workflow as the beta chain, except for a newly designed primer set that covered all functional IMGT alpha gene variants. The study sequenced rearranged TCR alpha and beta chains from naive CD4+ and CD8+ T cells to test how TCR variation relates to lineage commitment. Broader findings and caveats from the paper: Roughly an eighth of the variance in CD4/CD8 propensity appeared to be explained jointly by V genes, J genes and CDR3 charge, in a largely additive manner. Bias between naive CD4+ and CD8+ cells was reportedly observed for most V and J gene segments, consistently across donors and independently of HLA genotype. In both chains, CD4+ lineage was associated with a positively charged CDR3, and CD8+ lineage was associated with a negatively charged CDR3. The study did not directly address whether homeostatic proliferation of naive T cells might have biased the repertoire. Because alpha and beta chains were sequenced in bulk and could not be paired, combined chain effects were not evaluated.

The sequencing machine was a 454 GS FLX Titanium. A previously published linear amplification protocol was used to build TCR libraries from 400 to 500 ng of total RNA. The sequencing itself ran on the Roche/454 Genome Sequencer using Titanium chemistry. The study's own analysis went as follows. A total of fewer than 90,000 rearranged TCR alpha transcripts were sequenced from several of the healthy donors. Unique TCR clonotypes were defined by the CDR3 junction under IMGT nomenclature, and duplicate transcripts were removed. Logistic regression in R 2.13.0 modeled CD4 versus CD8 status as a function of V and J genes, with adjustment for donor effects and Bonferroni correction for multiple testing. The public reads were reanalyzed by TCRdb: fastp trimming at Q25, MiXCR alignment, in-frame beta chains only. Every entry covers one CDR3 protein and lists the most common genes and DNA from its rows. TCRdb, not the authors, supplied the V and J calls. This sample has about 180,000 distinct CDR3 sequences in its table, and nearly 75% of those were observed once. The leading ten clones occupy 2% to 2.5% of the sample.

Cells with a CD4+CD8-CD45RO-CD45RA+ profile were isolated by FACS and defined as naive CD4+ T cells, and those with a CD8+CD4-CD45RA+CD27bright profile were defined as naive CD8+ T cells. Sorting used antibodies against CD4 (RPA-T4), CD8 (SK1), CD27 (O323), CD45RA (HI100) and CD45RO (UCHL1). Concerning this clonotype itself: The antigen this receptor binds is unknown. Base qualities are not provided; no much larger clone lies one nucleotide away.

What was sequenced was naive CD4+ and CD8+ T cells sorted from blood, pooled from several donors. The cell subset or site label here, explained by the study, means: FACS-sorted naive CD4+ (CD45RO-CD45RA+) and naive CD8+ (CD45RA+CD27bright) T cells. The receptor was isolated from a pool of human donors in good health; the sample pools cells from several healthy donors.

The CDR3 is CASSLGQLLSNTEAFF. The nucleotide sequence is TGTGCCAGCAGCTTGGGGCAACTACTATCGAACACTGAAGCTTTCTTT. Recombination linked TRBV5-5 to TRBJ1-1, with no reliable assignment of the D segment. Via the germline V gene (reference sequence), CDR1 is SGHKS and CDR2 YYEKEE. Including cysteine and phenylalanine, the CDR3 has 16 amino acids. This entry keeps only the CDR3 DNA: 48 bases, framed from base 1. V is reduced by 0 bases and J by 1 base, leaving a spacing of 13 bases between them.